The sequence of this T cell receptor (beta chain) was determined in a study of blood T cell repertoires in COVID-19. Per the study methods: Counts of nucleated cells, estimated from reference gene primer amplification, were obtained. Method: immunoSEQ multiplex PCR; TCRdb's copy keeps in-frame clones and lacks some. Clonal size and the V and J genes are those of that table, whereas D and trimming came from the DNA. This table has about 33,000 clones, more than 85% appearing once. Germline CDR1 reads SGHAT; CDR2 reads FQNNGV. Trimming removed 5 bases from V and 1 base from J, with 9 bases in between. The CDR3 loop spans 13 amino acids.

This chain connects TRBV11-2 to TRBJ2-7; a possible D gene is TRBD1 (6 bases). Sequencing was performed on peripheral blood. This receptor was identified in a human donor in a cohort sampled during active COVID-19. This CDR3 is CASSPGESYEQYF. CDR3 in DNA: TGTGCCAGCAGCCCAGGGGAATCCTACGAGCAGTACTTC.